Below are 10 T cell receptor beta chains sequenced from a single sample in a study of shared clonotypes between healthy human individuals. Method: immunoSEQ multiplex PCR; TCRdb's copy keeps in-frame clones and lacks some. The sample has over a million clones, 95% to 99% seen once. The sequenced sample was naive CD4+ T cells sorted from blood. Noted subset: CD45RA+ positively selected. These TCRs come from a young man in good health.

The chain recombines TRBV5-1 with TRBJ1-2, with D possibly matching TRBD1 (6 bases). The CDR3 is made up of 13 amino acids. Germline-derived CDR1 and CDR2 are SGHRS and YFSETQ. Trimming took 4 bases from V and 7 from J, leaving 14 bases between them. The CDR3 region is CASSQETGLGYTF. Written as DNA, the CDR3 is TGCGCCAGCAGCCAGGAAACAGGGCTTGGCTACACCTTC. Full variable domain (missing parts from reference TRBV5-1 and TRBJ1-2): KAGVTQTPRYLIKTRGQQVTLSCSPISGHRSVSWYQQTPGQGLQFLFEYFSETQRNKGNFPGRFSGRQFSNSRSEMNVSTLELGDSALYLCASSQETGLGYTFGSGTRLTVV.

The chain joins TRBV19 to TRBJ2-7; 8 positions agree with TRBD2. The junction had 9 bases not matched to a gene; V was cut back by 7 bases and J by 4 bases. The CDR3 has 14 residues. Looked up from germline, CDR1 is LNHDA and CDR2 is SQIVND (reference sequence). CDR3 residues: CASTPSGSSYEQYF. CDR3 in DNA: TGTGCCAGTACCCCGAGCGGGAGTTCGTACGAGCAGTACTTC. Full variable domain (remainder filled in from reference TRBV19 and TRBJ2-7): DGGITQSPKYLFRKEGQNVTLSCEQNLNHDAMYWYRQDPGQGLRLIYYSQIVNDFQKGDIAEGYSVSREKKESFPLTVTSAQKNPTAFYLCASTPSGSSYEQYFGPGTRLTVT.

V and J are TRBV5-1 and TRBJ1-1; no clear D gene. The CDR3 consists of 13 residues. Germline V gene sequence: CDR1 SGHRS, CDR2 YFSETQ. Between the trimmed V and J ends, which lost 4 bases and 0 bases, there was a span of 7 bases. The CDR3 here is CASSGDLNTEAFF. The CDR3, as DNA: TGCGCCAGCAGCGGAGACCTGAACACTGAAGCTTTCTTT.

The chain couples TRBV20-1 to TRBJ2-1; D gene unclear. Trimming cost V 4 bases and J 7 bases, with 8 bases left between them. Germline V lookup: CDR1 DFQATT, CDR2 SNEGSKA (reference sequence). The CDR3 spans 11 residues. Here the CDR3 DNA reads TGCAGTGCTACCCTTGCGAATGAGCAGTTCTTC. Amino acid sequence: CSATLANEQFF.

The chain links TRBV5-1 to TRBJ2-1; TRBD2 aligns across 7 bases. CDR3 length: 14 residues. Germline V gene data show CDR1 as SGHRS and CDR2 as YFSETQ. With V trimmed by 4 bases and J by 7 bases, 8 bases remained unmatched. The DNA for the CDR3 is TGCGCCAGCAGCCCGAGCGGGACGATGAATGAGCAGTTCTTC. It is translated as CASSPSGTMNEQFF.

The V and J genes are TRBV11-3 and TRBJ2-1; unclear D gene. V was clipped by 5 bases and J by 9 bases, with 23 bases between them. CDR1 and CDR2 (germline): SGHNT, YENEEA. This CDR3 is built from 16 residues. CDR3 loop: CASSDYRLPGPSEQFF. Written as DNA, the CDR3 is TGTGCCAGCAGCGATTATAGGCTACCCGGTCCTAGTGAGCAGTTCTTC.

V is TRBV7-9 and J is TRBJ2-5, with D uncertain. This CDR3 is built from 14 residues. The V gene's germline CDR1 is SEHNR and CDR2 FQNEAQ (reference sequence). V shed 5 bases and J shed 1 base, with 11 bases lying between them. CDR3 nucleotide sequence: TGTGCCAGCAGCGCCGGACGGTCCCAAGAGACCCAGTACTTC. It translates to CASSAGRSQETQYF. The full variable domain, with the rest looked up from reference TRBV7-9 and TRBJ2-5, is DTGVSQNPRHKITKRGQNVTFRCDPISEHNRLYWYRQTLGQGPEFLTYFQNEAQLEKSRLLSDRFSAERPKGSFSTLEIQRTEQGDSAMYLCASSAGRSQETQYFGPGTRLLVL.

The chain joins TRBV5-1 to TRBJ2-5; D uncertain. CDR1 is SGHRS, CDR2 YFSETQ, per germline. The CDR3 consists of 14 residues. The V and J ends lost 0 bases and 5 bases respectively, with 11 bases between them. The CDR3: CASSLAQRMETQYF. The CDR3 DNA sequence: TGCGCCAGCAGCTTGGCCCAGCGAATGGAGACCCAGTACTTC.

The gene calls are TRBV11-3 and TRBJ2-7; TRBD2 agrees at 11 bases. Germline V gene lookup returns CDR1 SGHNT and CDR2 YENEEA. This CDR3 contains 15 residues. Trimming at V came to 6 bases and at J to 4 bases, leaving 8 bases not matched to a gene. The CDR3 is CASRTTSGSLYEQYF. DNA of the CDR3: TGTGCCAGCAGAACCACTAGCGGGAGTTTGTACGAGCAGTACTTC. The whole variable domain, remainder taken from reference TRBV11-3 and TRBJ2-7, is EAGVVQSPRYKIIEKKQPVAFWCNPISGHNTLYWYLQNLGQGPELLIRYENEEAVDDSQLPKDRFSAERLKGVDSTLKIQPAELGDSAVYLCASRTTSGSLYEQYFGPGTRLTVT.

This chain uses TRBV13 with TRBJ1-3; D might be TRBD1 (6 bases). The CDR3 consists of 16 residues. V lost 3 bases and J lost 0, with 12 bases in between. Germline lookup yields CDR1 PRHDT and CDR2 FYEKMQ (reference sequence). The CDR3 DNA is TGTGCCAGCAGCTTCAACAGGGAGACCTCTGGAAACACCATATATTTT. This gives the protein CASSFNRETSGNTIYF.